These 13 T cell receptor beta chains share one sample of origin, sequenced in a study of T cells in Graves' hyperthyroidism and ophthalmopathy. The source material, RNA transcripts, was used to amplify TCR beta CDR3 regions. The HTBI primer set served for first-round RT-PCR of the TCR CDR3. TCRdb reanalysed the multiplex PCR reads using MiXCR and keeps one entry per CDR3 protein. The data hold around 350,000 distinct CDR3 sequences, with less than 15% observed a single time. The sample taken for sequencing was blood. The receptors originated from a young woman with Graves' hyperthyroidism.

The chain uses TRBV10-3 and TRBJ2-1; D gene unclear. The germline V gene encodes CDR1 ENHRY and CDR2 SYGVKD. Deletions cut 6 bases from V and 5 bases from J, with 5 bases between. The CDR3 length is 11 residues. Written as DNA, the CDR3 is TGTGCCATCAGCCAAGACAATGAGCAGTTCTTC. It translates to CAISQDNEQFF.

Worth noting for this clonotype: A much larger clone differs by one base, so this may be a read error. The chain uses TRBV10-3 and TRBJ2-7, with 13 bases aligning to TRBD2. There are 15 residues in the CDR3. Germline V lookup: CDR1 ENHRY, CDR2 SYGVKD. The CDR3 DNA follows: TGTGCCATCAGGCGGACTAGCGGGAGCTCCTACGGGCAGTACTTC. Its translation is CAIRRTSGSSYGQYF.

This clonotype has ten or more counts. The chain carries TRBV11-3 and TRBJ2-7; D remains ambiguous. CDR1 and CDR2 from the germline V gene are SGHNT and YENEEA. CDR3 size: 13 residues. V was shortened by 3 bases and J by 2 bases, with 8 bases between the two germline ends. CDR3 nucleotide sequence: TGTGCCAGCAGCTTCACGGTCGCCTACGAGCAGTACTTC. This gives the protein CASSFTVAYEQYF.

This clonotype was detected a few times. This rearrangement joins TRBV4-3 to TRBJ2-7; D uncertain. Germline CDR1 reads LGHNA; CDR2 reads YSLEER. The CDR3 is 14 residues long. The V and J ends lost 0 bases and 4 bases respectively, with 10 bases between them. The CDR3 DNA is TGCGCCAGCAGCCAAGACGGTGGCACATACGAGCAGTACTTC. It translates to CASSQDGGTYEQYF.

This clonotype was seen more than once but under ten times. V is TRBV5-5 and J is TRBJ2-7; 7 bases are shared with TRBD2. The trim removed 2 bases at V and 3 bases at J, leaving 8 bases unmatched. The CDR3 totals 15 residues. CDR1 is SGHKS and CDR2 is YYEKEE in the germline V gene (reference sequence). The DNA for the CDR3 is TGTGCCAGCAGCTTTATAGCGGGCTTCGACTACGAGCAGTACTTC. This sequence encodes CASSFIAGFDYEQYF.

This clonotype occurred many times. The CDR3 DNA sequence: TGTGCCAGCAGTTACACAGGCCTATCCTACGAGCAGTACTTC. Translating gives CASSYTGLSYEQYF. The chain uses TRBV6-2 or TRBV6-3 and TRBJ2-7; weak D call: TRBD1 (5 bases). Trimming took 2 bases from V and 1 from J, leaving 9 bases between them. The V gene's germline CDR1 is MNHEY and CDR2 SVGEGT. This CDR3 spans 14 amino acids.

The gene calls are TRBV18 and TRBJ2-7; D may be TRBD2 (6 bases). Trimming shortened V by 3 bases and J by 5 bases, and 11 bases separated the two germline ends. The germline V gene has CDR1 KGHSH and CDR2 LQKENI. The CDR3 covers 13 residues. CDR3 loop: CASSPGSSHEQYF. The CDR3 bases are TGTGCCAGCTCACCCGGGAGTTCCCACGAGCAGTACTTC.

In this sample, this clonotype turned up a few times. The V and J genes are TRBV27 and TRBJ1-6; tentatively, D is TRBD1 (6 bases). Trimming cost V 5 bases and J 6 bases, with 14 bases left between them. Germline loops: CDR1 MNHEY, CDR2 SMNVEV (reference sequence). The CDR3 loop spans 15 amino acids. The CDR3 is CASSLRTVANSPLHF. The CDR3 DNA is TGTGCCAGCAGTCTCAGGACAGTCGCTAATTCACCCCTCCACTTT.

Only a few counts were recorded for this clonotype. V gene TRBV5-8 combines with J gene TRBJ2-3, with 11 nucleotides matching TRBD1. From germline, CDR1 is SGHTS and CDR2 YDEGEE. This CDR3 comprises 14 residues. V was pared by 4 bases and J by 4 bases, with 2 bases of the junction left unmatched. CDR3 loop: CASSPGQGADTQYF. The DNA for the CDR3 is TGTGCCAGCAGCCCGGGACAGGGGGCAGATACGCAGTATTTT.

In this sample, this clonotype turned up many times. The gene calls are TRBV6-2 or TRBV6-3 and TRBJ1-1; D is unresolved. The CDR3 length is 14 residues. From germline, CDR1 is MNHEY and CDR2 SVGEGT. Trimming stripped 2 bases from V and 5 bases from J, with 12 bases between. CDR3 DNA sequence: TGTGCCAGCAGTTACCTCCCCCCCCGGACTGAAGCTTTCTTT. This sequence encodes CASSYLPPRTEAFF.

This clonotype was found a few times. This sequence joins TRBV9 and TRBJ2-3; the D is unclear. Germline V gene sequence: CDR1 SGDLS, CDR2 YYNGEE. The CDR3 consists of 12 residues. Trimming removed 2 bases at V and 4 bases at J, with 5 bases between. The CDR3 DNA follows: TGTGCCAGCAGCGTGTTTTCAGATACGCAGTATTTT. It yields the protein CASSVFSDTQYF.

Ten or more counts support this clonotype. The chain is built from TRBV18 and TRBJ1-2, with D tentatively TRBD1 (5 bases). The ends were cut back, 2 bases at V and 2 bases at J, with 9 bases in the middle. The CDR3 sequence is 14 residues long. CDR1 is KGHSH and CDR2 is LQKENI in the germline V gene. The DNA for the CDR3 is TGTGCCAGCTCACCAGGGACCTCCAACTATGGCTACACCTTC. Amino acid sequence: CASSPGTSNYGYTF. Using reference TRBV18 and TRBJ1-2 for the parts outside the CDR3, the full variable domain is NAGVMQNPRHLVRRRGQEARLRCSPMKGHSHVYWYRQLPEEGLKFMVYLQKENIIDESGMPKERFSAEFPKEGPSILRIQQVVRGDSAAYFCASSPGTSNYGYTFGSGTRLTVV.

The J gene is TRBJ2-2, the V gene TRBV7-3; the D call may be TRBD1 or TRBD2 (6 bases each). Germline CDR1 and CDR2: SGHTA and FQGTGA. Trimming pared 3 bases from V and 6 bases from J, leaving 17 bases between. CDR3 size: 16 residues. The CDR3 spells CASSFSGAGNPGELFF. The CDR3 nucleotides are TGTGCCAGCAGCTTTTCGGGGGCAGGGAATCCCGGGGAGCTGTTTTTT.